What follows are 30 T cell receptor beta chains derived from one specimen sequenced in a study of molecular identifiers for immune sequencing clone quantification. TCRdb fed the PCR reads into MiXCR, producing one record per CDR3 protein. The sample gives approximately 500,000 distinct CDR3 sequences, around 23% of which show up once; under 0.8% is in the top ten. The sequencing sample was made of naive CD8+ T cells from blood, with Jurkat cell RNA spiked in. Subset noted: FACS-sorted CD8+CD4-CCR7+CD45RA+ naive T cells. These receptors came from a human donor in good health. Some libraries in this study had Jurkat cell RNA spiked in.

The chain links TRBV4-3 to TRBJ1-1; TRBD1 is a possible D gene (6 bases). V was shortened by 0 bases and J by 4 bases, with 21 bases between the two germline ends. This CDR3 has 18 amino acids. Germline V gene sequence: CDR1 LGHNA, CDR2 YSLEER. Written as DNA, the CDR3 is TGCGCCAGCAGCCAAGATAGCAGGGGAGGGCAGTTGAGCACTGAAGCTTTCTTT. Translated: CASSQDSRGGQLSTEAFF.

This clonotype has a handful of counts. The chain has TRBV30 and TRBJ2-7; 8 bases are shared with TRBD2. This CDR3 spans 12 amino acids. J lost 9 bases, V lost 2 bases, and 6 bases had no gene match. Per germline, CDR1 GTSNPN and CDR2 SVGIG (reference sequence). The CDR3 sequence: CAWSLAGGGQYF. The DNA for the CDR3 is TGTGCCTGGAGTCTTGCGGGGGGCGGGCAGTACTTC. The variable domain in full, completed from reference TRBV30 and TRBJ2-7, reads SQTIHQWPATLVQPVGSPLSLECTVEGTSNPNLYWYRQAAGRGLQLLFYSVGIGQISSEVPQNLSASRPQDRQFILSSKKLLLSDSGFYLCAWSLAGGGQYFGPGTRLTVT.

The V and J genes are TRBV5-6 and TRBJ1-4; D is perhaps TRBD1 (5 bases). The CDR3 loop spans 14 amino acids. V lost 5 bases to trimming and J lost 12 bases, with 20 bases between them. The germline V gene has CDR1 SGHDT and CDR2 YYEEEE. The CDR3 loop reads CASSHRDFKEELFF. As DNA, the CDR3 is TGTGCCAGCAGTCACCGGGACTTCAAGGAAGAACTGTTTTTT. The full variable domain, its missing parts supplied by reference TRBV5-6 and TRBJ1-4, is DAGVTQSPTHLIKTRGQQVTLRCSPKSGHDTVSWYQQALGQGPQFIFQYYEEEERQRGNFPDRFSGHQFPNYSSELNVNALLLGDSALYLCASSHRDFKEELFFGSGTQLSVL.

CDR3 DNA sequence: TGCGCCAGCAGCCAAAAGACAGGGAGGTACTACGAGCAGTACTTC. Translating gives CASSQKTGRYYEQYF. V is TRBV4-1 and J is TRBJ2-7; D may be TRBD1 (7 bases). From germline, CDR1 is MGHRA and CDR2 YSYEKL. CDR3 length: 15 residues. V lost 2 bases and J lost 3, with 14 bases in between.

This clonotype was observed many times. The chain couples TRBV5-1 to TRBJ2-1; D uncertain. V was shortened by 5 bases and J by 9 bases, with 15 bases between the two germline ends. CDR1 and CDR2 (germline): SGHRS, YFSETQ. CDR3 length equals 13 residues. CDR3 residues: CASSLDLGPEQFF. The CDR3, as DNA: TGCGCCAGCAGTCTCGACCTTGGCCCTGAGCAGTTCTTC.

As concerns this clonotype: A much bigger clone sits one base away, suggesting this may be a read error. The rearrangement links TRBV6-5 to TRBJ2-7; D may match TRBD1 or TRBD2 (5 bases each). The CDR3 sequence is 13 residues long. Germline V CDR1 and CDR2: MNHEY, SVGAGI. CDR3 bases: TGTGCCAGCAGCTCAGGGTCCGGGGACGAGCAGAACTTC. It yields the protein CASSSGSGDEQNF.

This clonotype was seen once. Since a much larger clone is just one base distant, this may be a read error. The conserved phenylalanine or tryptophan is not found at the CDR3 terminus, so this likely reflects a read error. CDR3 bases: TGTGCCAGCAGTTTAGGGCCAGGGAAGTGGCCCCAGCATTCT. Amino acids: CASSLGPGKWPQHS. This rearrangement joins TRBV6-2 or TRBV6-3 to TRBJ1-5; D may be TRBD1 (5 bases). Trimming stripped 4 bases from V and 9 bases from J, with 16 bases between. Germline-derived CDR1 and CDR2 are MNHEY and SVGEGT. The length of the CDR3 is 14 residues.

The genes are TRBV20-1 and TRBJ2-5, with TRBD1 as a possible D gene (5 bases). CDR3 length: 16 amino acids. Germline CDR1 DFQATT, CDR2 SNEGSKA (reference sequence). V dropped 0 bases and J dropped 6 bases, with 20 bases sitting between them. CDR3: CSARDLETDAHKTQYF. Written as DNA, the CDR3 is TGCAGTGCTAGAGATTTGGAGACAGATGCCCACAAGACCCAGTACTTC.

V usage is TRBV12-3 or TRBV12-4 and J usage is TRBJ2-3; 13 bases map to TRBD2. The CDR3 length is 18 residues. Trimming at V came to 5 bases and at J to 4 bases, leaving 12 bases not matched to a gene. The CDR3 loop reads CASSTWTSGGLPADTQYF. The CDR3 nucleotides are TGTGCCAGCAGTACCTGGACTAGCGGGGGCCTACCGGCAGATACGCAGTATTTT.

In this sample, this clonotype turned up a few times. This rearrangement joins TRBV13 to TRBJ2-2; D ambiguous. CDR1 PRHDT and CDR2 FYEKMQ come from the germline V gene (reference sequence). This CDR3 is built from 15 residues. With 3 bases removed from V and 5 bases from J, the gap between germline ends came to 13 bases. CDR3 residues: CASSLGMGITGELFF. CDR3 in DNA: TGTGCCAGCAGCTTGGGAATGGGAATAACCGGGGAGCTGTTTTTT.

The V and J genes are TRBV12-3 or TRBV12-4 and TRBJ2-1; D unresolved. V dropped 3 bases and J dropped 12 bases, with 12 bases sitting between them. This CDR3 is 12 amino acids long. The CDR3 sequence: CASSLFVHAQFF. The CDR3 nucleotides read TGTGCCAGCAGTTTGTTTGTTCATGCGCAGTTCTTC.

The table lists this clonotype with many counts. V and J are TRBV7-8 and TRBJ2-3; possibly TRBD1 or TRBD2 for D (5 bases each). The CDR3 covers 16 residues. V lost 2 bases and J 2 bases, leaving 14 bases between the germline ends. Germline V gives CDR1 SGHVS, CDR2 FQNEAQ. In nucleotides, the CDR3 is TGTGCCAGCAGCTTATCGACCGGGGACCTCACAGATACGCAGTATTTT. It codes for CASSLSTGDLTDTQYF.

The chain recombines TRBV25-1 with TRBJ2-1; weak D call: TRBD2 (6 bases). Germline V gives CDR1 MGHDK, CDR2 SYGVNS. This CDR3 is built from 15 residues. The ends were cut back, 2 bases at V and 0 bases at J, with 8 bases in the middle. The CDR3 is CASSEHGSSYNEQFF. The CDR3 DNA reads TGTGCCAGCAGTGAACACGGGAGCTCCTACAATGAGCAGTTCTTC.

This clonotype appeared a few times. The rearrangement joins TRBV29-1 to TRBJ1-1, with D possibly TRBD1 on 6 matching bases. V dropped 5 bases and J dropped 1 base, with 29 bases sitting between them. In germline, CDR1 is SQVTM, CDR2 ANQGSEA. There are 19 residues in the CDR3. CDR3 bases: TGCAGCGTTAAAGCCCTTCTGACAGGCCAGAGGGATTCGAACACTGAAGCTTTCTTT. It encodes CSVKALLTGQRDSNTEAFF.

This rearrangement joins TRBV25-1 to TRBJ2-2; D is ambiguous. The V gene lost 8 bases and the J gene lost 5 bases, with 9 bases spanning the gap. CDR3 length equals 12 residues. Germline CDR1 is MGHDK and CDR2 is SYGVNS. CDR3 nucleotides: TGTGCCAGCGCAGTGTCTACCGGGGAGCTGTTTTTT. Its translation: CASAVSTGELFF.

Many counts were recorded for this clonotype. The CDR3 spells CARTKESAGGAYEQYF. CDR3 nucleotide sequence: TGTGCCAGAACCAAGGAATCAGCGGGGGGTGCCTACGAGCAGTACTTC. V gene TRBV5-3 combines with J gene TRBJ2-7; 9 nucleotides match TRBD2. TRBV5-3 is an ORF; its function is uncertain. V was pared by 6 bases and J by 2 bases, with 12 bases of the junction left unmatched. The CDR3 loop spans 16 amino acids.

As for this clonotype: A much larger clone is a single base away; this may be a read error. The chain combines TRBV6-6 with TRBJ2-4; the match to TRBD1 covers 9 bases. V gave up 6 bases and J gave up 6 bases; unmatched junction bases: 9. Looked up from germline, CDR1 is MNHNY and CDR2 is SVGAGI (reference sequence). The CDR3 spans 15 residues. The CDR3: CASSRTGEGLNIQYF. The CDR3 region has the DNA TGTGCCAGCAGCCGGACAGGGGAGGGCCTAAACATTCAGTACTTC.

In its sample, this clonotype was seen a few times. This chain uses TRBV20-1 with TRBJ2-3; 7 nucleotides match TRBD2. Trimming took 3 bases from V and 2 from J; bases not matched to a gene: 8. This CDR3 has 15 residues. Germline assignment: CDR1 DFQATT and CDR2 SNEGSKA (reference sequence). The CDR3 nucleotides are TGCAGTGCTAGCCCAAGACTAGCCCTCACAGATACGCAGTATTTT. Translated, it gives CSASPRLALTDTQYF.

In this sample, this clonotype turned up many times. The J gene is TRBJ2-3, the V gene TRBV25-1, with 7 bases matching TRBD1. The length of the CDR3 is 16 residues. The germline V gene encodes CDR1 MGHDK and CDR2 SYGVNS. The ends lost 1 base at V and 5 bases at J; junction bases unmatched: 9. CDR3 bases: TGTGCCAGCAGTGAATCACCGACAGGGATTGAAGATACGCAGTATTTT. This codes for CASSESPTGIEDTQYF.

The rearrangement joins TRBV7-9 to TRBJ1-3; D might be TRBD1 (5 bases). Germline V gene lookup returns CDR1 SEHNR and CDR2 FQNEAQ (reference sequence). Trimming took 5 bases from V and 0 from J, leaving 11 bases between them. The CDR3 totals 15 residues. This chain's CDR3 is CASSAGQSSGNTIYF. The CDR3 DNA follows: TGTGCCAGCAGCGCCGGACAAAGCTCTGGAAACACCATATATTTT.

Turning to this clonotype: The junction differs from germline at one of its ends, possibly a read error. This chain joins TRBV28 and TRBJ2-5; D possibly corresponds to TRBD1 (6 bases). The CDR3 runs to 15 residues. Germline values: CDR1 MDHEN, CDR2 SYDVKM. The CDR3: CASSLFGRGGETRYF. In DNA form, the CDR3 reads TGTGCCAGCAGTTTATTCGGCAGGGGCGGCGAGACCCGGTACTTC.

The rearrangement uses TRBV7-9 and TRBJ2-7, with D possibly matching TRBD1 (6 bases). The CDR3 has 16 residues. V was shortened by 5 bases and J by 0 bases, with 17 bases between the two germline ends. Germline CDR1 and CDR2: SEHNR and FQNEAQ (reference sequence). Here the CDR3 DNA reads TGTGCCAGCAGCGACCGGGACATGTCTAGCTCCTACGAGCAGTACTTC. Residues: CASSDRDMSSSYEQYF.

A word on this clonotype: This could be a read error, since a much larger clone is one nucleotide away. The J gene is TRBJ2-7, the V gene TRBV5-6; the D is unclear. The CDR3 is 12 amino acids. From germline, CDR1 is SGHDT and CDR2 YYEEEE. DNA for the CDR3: TGTGCCGGCAGCTTGGTTGTGGGCGAGCAGTACTTC. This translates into CAGSLVVGEQYF.

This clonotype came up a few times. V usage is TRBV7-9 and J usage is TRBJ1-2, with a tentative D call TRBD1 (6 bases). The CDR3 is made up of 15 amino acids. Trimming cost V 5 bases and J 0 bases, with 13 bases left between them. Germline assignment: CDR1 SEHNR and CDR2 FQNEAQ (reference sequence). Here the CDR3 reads CASSLWTEANYGYTF. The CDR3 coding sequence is TGTGCCAGCAGCCTTTGGACAGAAGCTAACTATGGCTACACCTTC.

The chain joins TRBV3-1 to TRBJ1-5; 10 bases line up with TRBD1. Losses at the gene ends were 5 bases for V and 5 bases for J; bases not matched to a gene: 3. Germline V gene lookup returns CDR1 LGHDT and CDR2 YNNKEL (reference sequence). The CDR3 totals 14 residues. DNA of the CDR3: TGTGCCAGCAGCGAGACAGGGGGCGATCAGCCCCAGCATTTT. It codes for CASSETGGDQPQHF.

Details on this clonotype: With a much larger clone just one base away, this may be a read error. CDR3 DNA sequence: TGTGCCAGCAGTGAAGCGGGGACAGCCTACGAGCAGTGCTTC. It yields the protein CASSEAGTAYEQCF. This chain connects TRBV2 to TRBJ2-7; TRBD1 matches 7 bases. The CDR3 sequence is 14 residues long. The germline V gene has CDR1 SNHLY and CDR2 FYNNEI.

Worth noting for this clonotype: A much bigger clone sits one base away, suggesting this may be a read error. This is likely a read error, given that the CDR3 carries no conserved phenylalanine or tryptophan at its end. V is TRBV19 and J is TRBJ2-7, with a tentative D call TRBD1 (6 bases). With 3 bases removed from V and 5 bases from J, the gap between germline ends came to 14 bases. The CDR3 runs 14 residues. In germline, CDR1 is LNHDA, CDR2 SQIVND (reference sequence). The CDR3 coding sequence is TGTGCCAGTAGTATTGGTACAGGGTACAACGAGCAGTACTAC. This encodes CASSIGTGYNEQYY.

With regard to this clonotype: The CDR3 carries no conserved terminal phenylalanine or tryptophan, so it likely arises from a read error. This CDR3 is CASSIGSRGINQPQHL. CDR3 DNA sequence: TGTGCCAGTAGTATTGGAAGCAGGGGGATCAATCAGCCCCAGCATCTT. The gene calls are TRBV19 and TRBJ1-5; 7 nucleotides align to TRBD1. The germline CDR1 and CDR2 sequences are LNHDA and SQIVND (reference sequence). This CDR3 comprises 16 residues. The ends lost 3 bases at V and 3 bases at J; junction bases unmatched: 8.

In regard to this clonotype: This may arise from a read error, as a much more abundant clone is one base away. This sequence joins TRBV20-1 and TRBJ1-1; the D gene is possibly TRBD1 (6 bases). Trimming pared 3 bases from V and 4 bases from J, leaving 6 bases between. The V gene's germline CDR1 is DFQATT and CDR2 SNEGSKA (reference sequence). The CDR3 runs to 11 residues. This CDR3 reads CSASRGTEAFF. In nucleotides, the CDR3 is TGCAGTGCTAGCAGGGGCACTGAAGCTTTCTTT.

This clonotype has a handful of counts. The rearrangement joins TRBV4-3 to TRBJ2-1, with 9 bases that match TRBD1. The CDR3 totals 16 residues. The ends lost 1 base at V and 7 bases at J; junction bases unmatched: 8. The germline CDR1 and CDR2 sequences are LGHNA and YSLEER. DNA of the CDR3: TGCGCCAGCAGCCAAGGGACAGGGGCGGTAGTGAATGAGCAGTTCTTC. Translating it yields CASSQGTGAVVNEQFF.